Listed here are 10 T cell receptor beta chains from one sample, sequenced in a study of T cell repertoires in cytomegalovirus infection. MiXCR was run by TCRdb on the reads, yielding one entry per CDR3 protein. The sample lists about a million distinct CDR3 sequences; 30% to 40% were seen once. These TCRs are of unknown antigen specificity. This material consisted of cultured CD8+ T cells from PBMCs, taken from culture after CMV antigen stimulation. Every receptor here comes from a human donor in good health (CMV status not recorded). Some clones in this sample may be carry-over from other donors' samples.

In this sample, this clonotype turned up a few times. V and J are TRBV6-2 or TRBV6-3 and TRBJ2-5, with 9 bases identical to TRBD2. The length of the CDR3 is 16 residues. Germline lookup yields CDR1 MNHEY and CDR2 SVGEGT. The ends lost 5 bases at V and 1 base at J; junction bases unmatched: 8. The chain's CDR3 is CASSRLAVITQETQYF. CDR3 sequence (DNA): TGTGCCAGCAGTCGACTAGCGGTGATCACCCAAGAGACCCAGTACTTC.

This clonotype was counted ten times or more. The genes are TRBV7-6 and TRBJ2-3; D assignment may be TRBD1 or TRBD2 (5 bases each). Trimming took off 5 bases at V and 5 bases at J, with 26 bases between the two ends. CDR1 SGHVS and CDR2 FNYEAQ come from the germline V gene. This CDR3 has 18 residues. The CDR3 protein is CASSHPSSGEGNKDTQYF. CDR3 DNA sequence: TGTGCCAGCAGCCACCCCTCTTCAGGAGAGGGGAACAAAGATACGCAGTATTTT.

Comment on this clonotype: A read error may be the cause here, since a much bigger clone is one base away. This sequence joins TRBV9 and TRBJ1-2; perhaps TRBD1 as D (6 bases). CDR3 size: 14 residues. CDR1 SGDLS and CDR2 YYNGEE come from the germline V gene. The CDR3 sequence is CTSSVDTGHYGYTF. For the CDR3, the DNA is TGTACCAGCAGCGTAGATACAGGGCACTATGGCTACACCTTC.

The chain combines TRBV27 with TRBJ1-2; TRBD1 matches at 9 bases. Germline V CDR1 and CDR2: MNHEY, SMNVEV (reference sequence). Losses at the gene ends were 6 bases for V and 7 bases for J; bases not matched to a gene: 9. The CDR3 runs to 14 residues. CDR3 bases: TGTGCCAGCAGCTCACCGGGACAGGGACGTGGCTACACCTTC. Protein sequence: CASSSPGQGRGYTF.

V and J are TRBV9 and TRBJ1-1; 7 positions agree with TRBD1. The V and J ends lost 0 bases and 2 bases, in that order; junction bases with no gene match: 4. CDR3 length: 15 residues. Germline loops: CDR1 SGDLS, CDR2 YYNGEE. Here the CDR3 reads CASSVGGTANTEAFF. The CDR3 DNA reads TGTGCCAGCAGCGTAGGGGGGACAGCCAACACTGAAGCTTTCTTT.

The chain recombines TRBV7-9 with TRBJ2-7, with D tentatively TRBD2 (6 bases). In germline, CDR1 is SEHNR, CDR2 FQNEAQ (reference sequence). The ends were cut back, 3 bases at V and 0 bases at J, with 12 bases in the middle. CDR3 length: 15 residues. The CDR3 DNA follows: TGTGCCAGCAGCTTCTCGGGAGTCCCCTCCTACGAGCAGTACTTC. Translation gives CASSFSGVPSYEQYF.

This chain uses TRBV12-3 or TRBV12-4 with TRBJ1-1; D is unclear. The ends were cut back, 5 bases at V and 3 bases at J, with 10 bases in the middle. This CDR3 region has 13 residues. The CDR3 DNA reads TGTGCCAGCAGTCCGGAGTGGGACACTGAAGCTTTCTTT. Translated: CASSPEWDTEAFF.

V gene TRBV7-6 combines with J gene TRBJ1-6; TRBD1 is a possible D gene (5 bases). Germline CDR1 is SGHVS and CDR2 is FNYEAQ. Trimming took off 2 bases at V and 5 bases at J, with 10 bases between the two ends. The CDR3 has 15 residues. The CDR3 is CASSLKQGNNSPLHF. The CDR3 DNA follows: TGTGCCAGCAGCTTAAAGCAGGGAAATAATTCACCCCTCCACTTT.

The chain couples TRBV20-1 to TRBJ1-1; D gene uncertain. The length of the CDR3 is 13 residues. Between the trimmed V and J ends, which lost 5 bases and 5 bases, there was a span of 15 bases. In germline, CDR1 is DFQATT, CDR2 SNEGSKA (reference sequence). The CDR3, as DNA: TGCAGTGCTCCCGTCCACGGGTCTACTGAAGCTTTCTTT. It specifies CSAPVHGSTEAFF.

The chain recombines TRBV6-2 or TRBV6-3 with TRBJ1-5, with no clear D. Germline CDR1 and CDR2: MNHEY and SVGEGT. Between the trimmed V and J ends, which lost 7 bases and 3 bases, there was a span of 16 bases. The CDR3 length is 15 residues. This CDR3 is CASTEEFSFNQPQHF. The CDR3 bases are TGTGCCAGCACCGAAGAATTCAGCTTCAATCAGCCCCAGCATTTT.